This TCR beta chain stems from a study of tumor-infiltrating lymphocytes in localized non-small cell lung cancer. Notes on the study in general: Tumor T-cell fraction from TCR sequencing was not associated with recurrence-free survival (p = 0.61).

CDR1 is MGHRA, CDR2 YSYEKL, per germline. V lost 0 bases and J lost 0, with 11 bases in between. The CDR3 runs 16 residues. To note about this clone: Its antigen remains unidentified.

The protocol was immunoSEQ multiplex PCR, while the TCRdb copy is restricted to in-frame clones and leaves out a portion. The data contain about 12,000 clones, 78% of them singletons. The specimen was lung tumor tissue. The TCR sequence derives from a human donor with non-small cell lung cancer. This chain connects TRBV4-1 to TRBJ1-2; D not certain. The CDR3 here is CASSQDIGSSNYGYTF. CDR3 nucleotide sequence: TGCGCCAGCAGCCAAGATATAGGCAGTTCTAACTATGGCTACACCTTC.